This T cell receptor (beta chain) was profiled in a study of T cells in women clearing cervical HPV infection. The CDR3 spans 13 residues. CDR1 and CDR2 from the germline V gene are SGHTA and FQGNSA. Comment on this clone: The CDR3 goes on 3 residues after the read ends, and that part is filled in from the germline J gene.

immunoSEQ multiplex PCR used an average of 1200 ng genomic DNA. The assay was immunoSEQ multiplex PCR, and TCRdb's table has in-frame clones only and misses some. In all, the sample yields about 26,000 clones. The sequence came from a woman aged 18 to 75 with a cervical HPV16 infection that either progressed to CIN3+ or cleared (not recorded which). The genes are TRBV7-2 and TRBJ2-3; D unclear. The sequenced material came from blood buffy coat. The sequenced part of the CDR3 DNA is TGTGCCAGCAGCTTAGGAGTACAAGAGACG. Its translation is CASSLGVQET. The CDR3 reads in full as CASSLGVQETQYF. The full variable domain, its missing parts supplied by reference TRBV7-2 and TRBJ2-3, is GAGVSQSPSNKVTEKGKDVELRCDPISGHTALYWYRQSLGQGLEFLIYFQGNSAPDKSGLPSDRFSAERTGGSVSTLTIQRTQQEDSAVYLCASSLGVQETQYFGPGTRLTVL.